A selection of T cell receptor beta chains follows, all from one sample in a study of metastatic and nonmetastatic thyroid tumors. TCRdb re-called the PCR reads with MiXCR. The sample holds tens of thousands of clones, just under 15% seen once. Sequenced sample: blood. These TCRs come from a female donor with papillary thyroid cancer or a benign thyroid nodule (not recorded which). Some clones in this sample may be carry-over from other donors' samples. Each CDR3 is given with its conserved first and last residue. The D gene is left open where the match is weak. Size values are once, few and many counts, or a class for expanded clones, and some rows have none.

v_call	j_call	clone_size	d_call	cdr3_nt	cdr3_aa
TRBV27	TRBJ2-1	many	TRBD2	TGTGCCAGCAGTTCCCCGGCAGCGGGAGTGTGGGATGAGCAGTTCTTC	CASSSPAAGVWDEQFF
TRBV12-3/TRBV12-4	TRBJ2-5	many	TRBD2	TGTGCCAGCAGGCCGACTAGCTCCCGGGAGACCCAGTACTTC	CASRPTSSRETQYF
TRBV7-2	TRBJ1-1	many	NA	TGTGCCAGCAGCTTATCTCGGGGCTTGAACACTGAAGCTTTCTTT	CASSLSRGLNTEAFF
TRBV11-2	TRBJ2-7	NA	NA	TGTGCCAGCAGCTTCGCAGGAGCCTACGAGCAGTACTTC	CASSFAGAYEQYF
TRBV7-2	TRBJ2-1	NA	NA	TGTGCCAGCAGCTTAGGATATTATCAGTTATTC	CASSLGYYQLF
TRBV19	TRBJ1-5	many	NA	TGTGCCAGTAGTATGGGGGGGGGCGGACAGCCCCAGCATTTT	CASSMGGGGQPQHF
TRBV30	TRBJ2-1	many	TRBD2	TGTGCCTGGATCGACGGACTAGCGGGAGGGCCGTCGAATGAGCAGTTCTTC	CAWIDGLAGGPSNEQFF
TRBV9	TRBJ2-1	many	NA	TGTGCCAGCAGCGTAGCTGAGGTGGATGAGCAGTTCTTC	CASSVAEVDEQFF
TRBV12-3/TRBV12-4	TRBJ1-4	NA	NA	TGTGCCAGCACCTCGGACAACGGTGCGGTGAAACTGTTTTTT	CASTSDNGAVKLFF
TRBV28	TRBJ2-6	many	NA	TGTGCCAGCAGTTTAGCTAGTAGCTCTGGGGCCAACGTCCTGACTTTC	CASSLASSSGANVLTF
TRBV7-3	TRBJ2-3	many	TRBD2	TGTGCCAGCAGCTTAAGTCCAGCGGGGGCCCCAGATACGCAGTATTTT	CASSLSPAGAPDTQYF
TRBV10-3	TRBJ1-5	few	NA	TGTGCCATCAGTGACAGGGACTTAAGTCAGCCCCGGCATTTT	CAISDRDLSQPRHF
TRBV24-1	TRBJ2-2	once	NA	TGTGCCACCAGTGACCATACAGTTTTGGTGGGGGAGCTGTTTTTT	CATSDHTVLVGELFF
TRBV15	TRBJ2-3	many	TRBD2	TGTGCCACCAGCAGAGGGGGCACTAGCGGGGCGCTAAACTACCGCACAGATACGCAGTATTTT	CATSRGGTSGALNYRTDTQYF
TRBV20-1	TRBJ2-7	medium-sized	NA	TGCAGTGCTAGCCCCTCGGCGGCAGGGCGAAGCGAGCAGTACTTC	CSASPSAAGRSEQYF
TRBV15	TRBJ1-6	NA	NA	TGTGCCACCAGCAGAGATCAAACGTGGGATTCACCCCTCCACTTT	CATSRDQTWDSPLHF
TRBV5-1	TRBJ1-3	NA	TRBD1	TGCGCCAGAAGCTCACAGGGGCCTAAAGGAAACACCATATATTTT	CARSSQGPKGNTIYF
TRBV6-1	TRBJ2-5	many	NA	TGTGCCAGCAGTGGAGGGGTTTTAGGAGAGACCCAGTACTTC	CASSGGVLGETQYF
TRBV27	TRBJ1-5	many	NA	TGTGCCAGCAGTCCCACGTCGGTTCAGCCCCAGCATTTT	CASSPTSVQPQHF
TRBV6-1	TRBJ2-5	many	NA	TGTGCCAGCAGTGCCAGCCTCCAAGAGACCCAGTACTTC	CASSASLQETQYF
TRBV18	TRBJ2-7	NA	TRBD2	TGTGCCAGCTCACCAACTAGCGGGTCCTCCGAGCAGTACTTC	CASSPTSGSSEQYF
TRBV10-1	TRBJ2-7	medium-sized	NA	TGCGCCAGCAGTGGGGCAGGGCGAGACGAGCAGTACTTC	CASSGAGRDEQYF
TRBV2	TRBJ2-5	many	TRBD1	TGTGCCAGCAGTGTAGGAACAGGGGCCCCAGAGACCCAGTACTTC	CASSVGTGAPETQYF
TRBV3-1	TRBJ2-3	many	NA	TGTGCCAGCAGCCATTGGGCGACTAGAAACACAGATACGCAGTATTTT	CASSHWATRNTDTQYF
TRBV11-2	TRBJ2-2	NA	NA	TGTGCCAGCAGGGGCGGTAGGACGGGGAACACCGGGGAGCTGTTTTTT	CASRGGRTGNTGELFF
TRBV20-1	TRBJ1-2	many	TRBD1	TGCAGTGCGGGGGACAGGGGGAAGGGCTACACCTTC	CSAGDRGKGYTF